These 28 T cell receptor beta chains originate from one sample sequenced in a study of T cell responses to AZD1222 COVID-19 vaccine. Repertoires were generated with immunoSEQ multiplex PCR, while TCRdb's copy carries only in-frame clones and drops some. The sample holds 68,000 or so clones, about 80% seen once. Sequenced material: peripheral blood, taken on day 0 of AZD1222 vaccination. The receptors derive from an adult in good health.

The chain joins TRBV5-1 to TRBJ2-3, with 10 positions matching TRBD2. V shed 3 bases and J 10 bases; nucleotides not matched to a gene: 2. The germline V gene encodes CDR1 SGHRS and CDR2 YFSETQ. The CDR3 length is 12 residues. CDR3 DNA sequence: TGCGCCAGCAGCTCAGGACTAGCGGCGCAGTATTTT. Translated: CASSSGLAAQYF.

This sequence joins TRBV27 and TRBJ1-5; D is perhaps TRBD1 (5 bases). This CDR3 has 14 residues. Between the trimmed V and J ends, which lost 6 bases and 9 bases, there was a span of 18 bases. Germline CDR1 MNHEY, CDR2 SMNVEV (reference sequence). The CDR3 DNA follows: TGTGCCAGCAGGCCCGGGACGGGGCAATGGCCCCAGCATTTT. It translates to CASRPGTGQWPQHF.

J is TRBJ1-2 and V is TRBV6-2 or TRBV6-3; 10 bases match TRBD1. The CDR3 has 15 amino acids. V lost 2 bases and J lost 8; bases outside the gene matches: 8. Germline lookup yields CDR1 MNHEY and CDR2 SVGEGT. Here the CDR3 DNA reads TGTGCCAGCAGTTACCCGGCGGGACAGGGGTCGGGCTACACCTTC. Encoded protein: CASSYPAGQGSGYTF.

This sequence joins TRBV6-5 and TRBJ2-7, with 12 bases fitting TRBD2. Germline CDR1 MNHEY, CDR2 SVGAGI. This CDR3 contains 14 residues. The junction had 4 bases not matched to a gene; V was cut back by 7 bases and J by 3 bases. The CDR3 loop reads CASTTTSGGYEQYF. As DNA, the CDR3 is TGTGCCAGCACCACGACTAGCGGGGGCTACGAGCAGTACTTC.

The genes are TRBV27 and TRBJ1-1; TRBD1 matches at 7 bases. J lost 5 bases, V lost 3 bases, and 6 bases had no gene match. The CDR3 extends over 14 amino acids. CDR1 is MNHEY, CDR2 SMNVEV, per germline (reference sequence). CDR3 nucleotide sequence: TGTGCCAGCAGTTTGGGACAGACTAGGACTGAAGCTTTCTTT. Residues: CASSLGQTRTEAFF.

This chain's CDR3 is CASSPMTPSSEQYF. The CDR3 coding sequence is TGTGCCAGCAGTCCAATGACCCCTTCGAGCGAGCAGTACTTC. The chain uses TRBV27 and TRBJ2-7; no definite D call. Trimming removed 5 bases from V and 6 bases from J, with 17 bases in between. Germline-derived CDR1 and CDR2 are MNHEY and SMNVEV (reference sequence). The length of the CDR3 is 14 residues.

The chain uses TRBV29-1 and TRBJ1-2, with D perhaps TRBD1 (5 bases). This CDR3 has 11 amino acids. The germline V gene has CDR1 SQVTM and CDR2 ANQGSEA. V was clipped by 7 bases and J by 3 bases, with 9 bases between them. The CDR3 coding sequence is TGCAGCGCTGGGACCGACTATGGCTACACCTTC. Its translation is CSAGTDYGYTF. Full variable domain (rest looked up from reference TRBV29-1 and TRBJ1-2): SAVISQKPSRDICQRGTSLTIQCQVDSQVTMMFWYRQQPGQSLTLIATANQGSEATYESGFVIDKFPISRPNLTFSTLTVSNMSPEDSSIYLCSAGTDYGYTFGSGTRLTVV.

The chain is built from TRBV30 and TRBJ2-4; TRBD1 or TRBD2 may be the D gene (5 bases each). Trimming shortened V by 0 bases and J by 0 bases, and 21 bases separated the two germline ends. The germline CDR1 and CDR2 sequences are GTSNPN and SVGIG (reference sequence). The CDR3 extends over 19 amino acids. The CDR3 protein is CAWSVRWGLTLLAKNIQYF. CDR3 nucleotide sequence: TGTGCCTGGAGTGTCCGGTGGGGGTTAACTCTTTTAGCCAAAAACATTCAGTACTTC.

The chain employs TRBV19 and TRBJ2-2; a weak D match, TRBD1 (5 bases). The CDR3 is made up of 12 amino acids. Trimming cost V 5 bases and J 7 bases, with 8 bases left between them. The V gene's germline CDR1 is LNHDA and CDR2 SQIVND (reference sequence). The CDR3 DNA reads TGTGCCAGTAGTCCCAGGGTCGGGGAGCTGTTTTTT. Translation gives CASSPRVGELFF. The full variable domain, rest sourced from reference TRBV19 and TRBJ2-2, is DGGITQSPKYLFRKEGQNVTLSCEQNLNHDAMYWYRQDPGQGLRLIYYSQIVNDFQKGDIAEGYSVSREKKESFPLTVTSAQKNPTAFYLCASSPRVGELFFGEGSRLTVL.

This clone occurred once. V gene TRBV7-9 combines with J gene TRBJ1-3; D gene uncertain. CDR1 and CDR2 from the germline V gene are SEHNR and FQNEAQ (reference sequence). V was cut by 5 bases and J by 2 bases, with 13 bases left in between. This CDR3 region has 15 residues. The CDR3 DNA sequence: TGTGCCAGCAGCCCGAAACTAAGAACTGGAAACACCATATATTTT. It encodes CASSPKLRTGNTIYF.

This chain links TRBV4-2 with TRBJ1-3, with D uncertain. This CDR3 is built from 17 residues. The V end was cut by 4 bases, the J end by 0 bases, with 16 bases between. Germline assignment: CDR1 LGHNA and CDR2 YNFKEQ. The CDR3 coding sequence is TGTGCCAGCAGCCCGGGATGGTACAGCGCCTCTGGAAACACCATATATTTT. This encodes CASSPGWYSASGNTIYF.

This clone was detected once. The chain has TRBV5-4 and TRBJ2-5; 11 bases fit TRBD2. This CDR3 has 14 residues. Germline-derived CDR1 and CDR2 are SGHNT and YYREEE (reference sequence). Trimming took 10 bases from V and 1 from J; bases not matched to a gene: 6. DNA for the CDR3: TGTGCCGGAGGGACTAGCGGTATCCAAGAGACCCAGTACTTC. It specifies CAGGTSGIQETQYF.

The genes are TRBV30 and TRBJ1-6; 7 bases align to TRBD1. The V gene's germline CDR1 is GTSNPN and CDR2 SVGIG (reference sequence). V lost 5 bases, J lost 9 bases, and 7 bases stayed unmatched. There are 13 residues in the CDR3. The CDR3 DNA reads TGTGCCTGGCTACCGGACAGGTTTTCACCCCTCCACTTT. Translating gives CAWLPDRFSPLHF.

This chain connects TRBV11-2 to TRBJ1-3; the D is unclear. V was pared by 5 bases and J by 2 bases, with 4 bases between. Germline CDR1 and CDR2: SGHAT and FQNNGV. The CDR3 extends over 12 amino acids. CDR3 sequence: CASSLAGNTIYF. CDR3 in DNA: TGTGCCAGCAGCCTAGCTGGAAACACCATATATTTT.

CDR3: CASSLYGGGDTEAFF. The CDR3 DNA reads as TGTGCCAGCAGCTTATATGGGGGAGGGGACACTGAAGCTTTCTTT. V and J are TRBV7-9 and TRBJ1-1; TRBD1 is a possible D gene (5 bases). With 2 bases removed from V and 3 bases from J, the gap between germline ends came to 13 bases. CDR3 length equals 15 residues. The germline CDR1 and CDR2 sequences are SEHNR and FQNEAQ (reference sequence). The entire variable domain, with the rest obtained from reference TRBV7-9 and TRBJ1-1, is as follows: DTGVSQNPRHKITKRGQNVTFRCDPISEHNRLYWYRQTLGQGPEFLTYFQNEAQLEKSRLLSDRFSAERPKGSFSTLEIQRTEQGDSAMYLCASSLYGGGDTEAFFGQGTRLTVV.

This rearrangement joins TRBV5-6 to TRBJ1-5; 7 bases agree with TRBD1. Losses at the gene ends were 4 bases for V and 3 bases for J; bases not matched to a gene: 4. Germline V gene lookup returns CDR1 SGHDT and CDR2 YYEEEE. The CDR3 has 14 amino acids. CDR3 sequence (DNA): TGTGCCAGCAGCCAGGGACAGTACAATCAGCCCCAGCATTTT. Its translation is CASSQGQYNQPQHF.

The chain combines TRBV29-1 with TRBJ2-1; D may be TRBD1 or TRBD2 (5 bases each). V gave up 0 bases and J gave up 2 bases, with 11 bases separating them. Germline V gene lookup returns CDR1 SQVTM and CDR2 ANQGSEA. The CDR3 totals 15 residues. CDR3 nucleotide sequence: TGCAGCGTTGAAGATCGGGACGATGCCTACAATGAGCAGTTCTTC. It codes for CSVEDRDDAYNEQFF.

This chain links TRBV2 with TRBJ2-7; D is ambiguous. Germline V gene lookup returns CDR1 SNHLY and CDR2 FYNNEI. The CDR3 is 11 amino acids. V was clipped by 6 bases and J by 3 bases, with 6 bases between them. This chain's CDR3 is CASSPIYEQYF. The CDR3 nucleotides read TGTGCCAGCAGCCCTATCTACGAGCAGTACTTC.

The chain uses TRBV5-1 and TRBJ1-1; TRBD1 matches 8 bases. CDR1 SGHRS and CDR2 YFSETQ come from the germline V gene. The trim removed 4 bases at V and 1 base at J, leaving 6 bases unmatched. This CDR3 has 15 amino acids. As DNA, the CDR3 is TGCGCCAGCAGCCAGGCCGGGACAGGGAACACTGAAGCTTTCTTT. Translation: CASSQAGTGNTEAFF.

The chain recombines TRBV10-3 with TRBJ1-3; D gene ambiguous. V dropped 6 bases and J dropped 4 bases, with 10 bases sitting between them. CDR1 and CDR2 (germline): ENHRY, SYGVKD. This CDR3 region has 13 residues. CDR3 sequence: CAISPAGGNTIYF. CDR3 DNA sequence: TGTGCCATCAGCCCAGCGGGGGGAAACACCATATATTTT.

The V gene is TRBV7-9, the J gene TRBJ2-4; D gene ambiguous. Germline loops: CDR1 SEHNR, CDR2 FQNEAQ (reference sequence). Trimming took off 5 bases at V and 5 bases at J, with 10 bases between the two ends. The CDR3 runs 13 residues. The CDR3 sequence: CASSAVGENIQYF. CDR3 DNA sequence: TGTGCCAGCAGCGCGGTCGGAGAAAACATTCAGTACTTC.

This chain connects TRBV6-4 to TRBJ2-2; D tentatively fits TRBD1 or TRBD2 (5 bases each). Trimming stripped 8 bases from V and 3 bases from J, with 16 bases between. The CDR3 is 15 residues long. From germline, CDR1 is MRHNA and CDR2 SNTAGT. The CDR3 reads CASSPGPRDTGELFF. CDR3 coding DNA: TGTGCCAGCTCTCCGGGACCGCGAGACACCGGGGAGCTGTTTTTT.

This clone was recorded only once. The sample has other DNA sequences that encode this CDR3 too. V gene TRBV3-1 (or the pseudogene TRBV3-2) combines with J gene TRBJ2-7, with D unclear. V was pared by 1 base and J by 3 bases, with 1 base between. Germline V gene lookup returns CDR1 LGHDT and CDR2 YNNKEL (reference sequence). This CDR3 contains 11 residues. In nucleotides, the CDR3 is TGTGCCAGCAGCCAAGTCTACGAGCAGTACTTC. Its protein is CASSQVYEQYF.

The chain joins TRBV5-1 to TRBJ2-3; 10 nucleotides line up with TRBD1. V trimming: 4 bases; J trimming: 4 bases; junction bases outside the gene matches: 6. This CDR3 contains 15 residues. Germline CDR1 reads SGHRS; CDR2 reads YFSETQ. The CDR3 DNA sequence: TGCGCCAGCAGCCTCGGACAGGGGGGGCCAGATACGCAGTATTTT. Protein product: CASSLGQGGPDTQYF.

The chain has TRBV30 and TRBJ2-3; either TRBD1 or TRBD2 may supply D (6 bases each). This CDR3 is built from 15 residues. V was clipped by 1 base and J by 3 bases, with 14 bases between them. CDR1 and CDR2 (germline): GTSNPN, SVGIG (reference sequence). The CDR3 nucleotides are TGTGCCTGGAGTGGTGGAGGGGGGAGGACAGATACGCAGTATTTT. Its translation is CAWSGGGGRTDTQYF.

The chain joins TRBV5-6 to TRBJ2-7, with no clear D. Germline V gene data show CDR1 as SGHDT and CDR2 as YYEEEE. This CDR3 has 13 amino acids. Trimming removed 2 bases at V and 4 bases at J, with 10 bases between. In DNA, the CDR3 is TGTGCCAGCAGCTTTCGTAGTCGGTACGAGCAGTACTTC. Translated: CASSFRSRYEQYF.

The CDR3 region is CASSLVRGVDSPLHF. As DNA, the CDR3 is TGTGCCAGCAGCTTAGTGAGGGGTGTGGATTCACCCCTCCACTTT. The rearrangement links TRBV7-2 to TRBJ1-6; possibly TRBD1 for D (5 bases). The CDR3 has 15 residues. CDR1 and CDR2 (germline): SGHTA, FQGNSA. The ends were cut back, 1 base at V and 8 bases at J, with 12 bases in the middle.

The chain has TRBV11-2 and TRBJ1-6; no definite D call. Germline V gene sequence: CDR1 SGHAT, CDR2 FQNNGV. There are 15 residues in the CDR3. V lost 0 bases and J lost 7, with 10 bases in between. The CDR3, as DNA: TGTGCCAGCAGCTTAGATCCAGGTCGGAATTCACCCCTCCACTTT. As protein: CASSLDPGRNSPLHF.